The TCR beta chain described here comes from a study of shared clonotypes between healthy human individuals. Overall study results and limits: The naive CD4 repertoires of several donors were compared, and roughly 5% of clonotypes were shared.

Comments on this clone: Its antigen is as yet unknown. Other DNA sequences of this sample code for an identical CDR3.

Generated by immunoSEQ multiplex PCR, the TCRdb table keeps only in-frame clones and is missing some. The top ten hold roughly 1.1% of the sample, which has about 1,500,000 clones, roughly 96% seen once. The sequence derives from a man aged 25-45 years in good health. Sample: naive CD4+ T cells sorted from blood. Subset meaning: CD45RA+ positively selected.

CDR3 amino acids: CSARLRETQYF. As DNA, the CDR3 is TGCAGTGCTAGACTTAGGGAGACCCAGTACTTC. V usage is TRBV20-1 and J usage is TRBJ2-5; D gene unclear. The CDR3 runs 11 residues. Germline V gives CDR1 DFQATT, CDR2 SNEGSKA (reference sequence). V was trimmed by 2 bases and J by 5 bases, leaving 6 bases between them.